The 11 T cell receptor beta chains below were found in one sample sequenced in a study of response to subunit inactivated influenza vaccine. One entry per CDR3 protein results from TCRdb running MiXCR on the RT-PCR reads. This table has under 750,000 distinct CDR3 sequences, approximately 12% appearing once. Material: PBMCs from blood, obtained on the day of vaccination. These TCRs come from a man aged 45-60 years who received an inactivated influenza vaccine.

This clonotype showed up just a few times. The chain has TRBV5-1 and TRBJ1-2; unclear D gene. CDR1 is SGHRS, CDR2 YFSETQ, per germline. The germline V and J ends were trimmed by 5 bases and 4 bases, with 12 bases remaining between them. CDR3 length: 13 residues. The CDR3: CASRDGFVYGYTF. The DNA for the CDR3 is TGCGCCAGCAGAGACGGTTTTGTCTATGGCTACACCTTC.

The J gene is TRBJ2-3, the V gene TRBV7-8; 12 nucleotides align to TRBD2. From germline, CDR1 is SGHVS and CDR2 FQNEAQ. The CDR3 has 16 residues. Unmatched junction bases numbered 6, after V lost 3 bases and J lost 5 bases. The CDR3 protein is CASSLRLAGARDTQYF. The CDR3 DNA is TGTGCCAGCAGCTTGAGACTAGCGGGAGCTAGAGATACGCAGTATTTT.

There are many counts of this clonotype. The V and J genes are TRBV20-1 and TRBJ2-3; D uncertain. This CDR3 contains 11 residues. The V and J ends lost 2 bases and 8 bases respectively, with 8 bases between them. CDR1 DFQATT and CDR2 SNEGSKA come from the germline V gene (reference sequence). CDR3 region: CSARLVPTQYF. The CDR3 coding sequence is TGCAGTGCTAGACTAGTACCTACGCAGTATTTT.

There are many counts of this clonotype. The rearrangement links TRBV5-1 to TRBJ2-2, with 11 bases aligning to TRBD1. Trimming took 3 bases from V and 6 from J; bases not matched to a gene: 7. Germline CDR1 is SGHRS and CDR2 is YFSETQ. The CDR3 spans 16 residues. CDR3 amino acids: CASSSPGQGVSGELFF. The CDR3 region has the DNA TGCGCCAGCAGCTCGCCGGGACAGGGGGTATCCGGGGAGCTGTTTTTT.

The chain couples TRBV3-1 to TRBJ2-6, with 8 positions matching TRBD1. V trimming: 0 bases; J trimming: 3 bases; junction bases outside the gene matches: 10. Germline V gene lookup returns CDR1 LGHDT and CDR2 YNNKEL (reference sequence). This CDR3 has 19 residues. In DNA, the CDR3 is TGTGCCAGCAGCCAAGAGGCGGACAGGGCACGGGTTGGGGCCAACGTCCTGACTTTC. This translates into CASSQEADRARVGANVLTF.

This clonotype was observed a few times. The chain joins TRBV20-1 to TRBJ2-1, with 8 bases matching TRBD2. The CDR3 runs 13 residues. Germline-derived CDR1 and CDR2 are DFQATT and SNEGSKA (reference sequence). V lost 1 base, J lost 8 bases, and 4 bases stayed unmatched. CDR3 coding DNA: TGCAGTGCTAGAGCAGGACTAGCTCATGAGCAGTTCTTC. Translation: CSARAGLAHEQFF.

This clonotype was seen a handful of times. The chain links TRBV12-3 or TRBV12-4 to TRBJ1-6, with TRBD1 identical over 8 bases. The V segment lost 4 bases and the J segment 3 bases; nucleotides outside the gene matches: 5. This CDR3 contains 16 residues. CDR3 DNA: TGTGCCAGCAGTTCTACAGGGGGAGGCTATAATTCACCCCTCCACTTT. Its translation is CASSSTGGGYNSPLHF.

This clonotype was counted ten times or more. The CDR3 loop is CASSLDGSDTQYF. CDR3 in DNA: TGCGCCAGCAGCTTGGACGGATCAGATACGCAGTATTTT. The chain carries TRBV5-1 and TRBJ2-3; no definite D call. V lost 0 bases to trimming and J lost 4 bases, with 6 bases between them. Germline assignment: CDR1 SGHRS and CDR2 YFSETQ. The CDR3 length is 13 residues. The full variable domain, in which reference TRBV5-1 and TRBJ2-3 provide the parts outside the CDR3, is KAGVTQTPRYLIKTRGQQVTLSCSPISGHRSVSWYQQTPGQGLQFLFEYFSETQRNKGNFPGRFSGRQFSNSRSEMNVSTLELGDSALYLCASSLDGSDTQYFGPGTRLTVL.

This clonotype was found a few times. The rearrangement joins TRBV2 to TRBJ2-5; a weak D match, TRBD2 (6 bases). CDR1 is SNHLY, CDR2 FYNNEI, per germline. This CDR3 is 13 amino acids long. V was pared by 5 bases and J by 5 bases, with 12 bases between. The CDR3 reads CASSSELAETQYF. The CDR3 nucleotides read TGTGCCAGCAGTAGCGAGCTAGCGGAGACCCAGTACTTC.

The rearrangement links TRBV14 to TRBJ2-1; TRBD2 agrees at 8 bases. Germline values: CDR1 SGHDN, CDR2 FVKESK. After removal of 1 base from V and 6 bases from J, the junction contained 8 bases not matched to a gene. The CDR3 runs to 16 residues. For the CDR3, the DNA is TGTGCCAGCAGCCAAGGTGACGGGAGGGCCATCAATGAGCAGTTCTTC. Translating gives CASSQGDGRAINEQFF.

This clonotype was seen many times. The rearrangement uses TRBV12-3 or TRBV12-4 and TRBJ2-1, with a tentative D call TRBD2 (6 bases). V shed 5 bases and J shed 5 bases, with 13 bases lying between them. This CDR3 spans 14 amino acids. CDR3 DNA sequence: TGTGCCAGCAGTCCCGGGGACTGGCACAATGAGCAGTTCTTC. As protein: CASSPGDWHNEQFF.